This note documents a single T cell receptor (beta chain) sequence. What it binds is not known. The data belong to a study of T cells expressing NK-cell markers. The wider study: One of the eight sequenced donors was seronegative, whereas the other seven were HCMV-seropositive.

TCRdb re-analyzed the 5' RACE reads; it lists each CDR3 protein once, without DNA. The sample has 500,000 or so distinct CDR3 sequences; the top ten hold approximately 3.6%. CDR3 length: 16 amino acids. Per the germline V gene, CDR1 is LNHDA and CDR2 is SQIVND (reference sequence). Notes on the study in general: Of the CD8+ T cell pool in several donors, about 1.0-7.0% was accounted for by dominant NKG2C+ clonotypes.

Material for sequencing was blood T cells: a sorted CD56 or NKG2C T cell subset, CD4+ or CD8+ T cells, or bulk PBMC T cells (not recorded which). The chain employs TRBV19 and TRBJ1-1; the D call from TCRdb, TRBD1, cannot be confirmed without DNA. This receptor was taken from a young man in good health. Here the CDR3 reads CASSTPGTGGNTEAFF.